What follows are 30 T cell receptor beta chains derived from one specimen sequenced in a study of CD8 T cells in ankylosing spondylitis (TCRdb year 2017). Library preparation was by 5' RACE. Sequencing instrument: Illumina HiSeq 2500. TCRdb redid the processing of the public reads, applying fastp at Q25 and MiXCR, and retained in-frame beta chains. Entries that share a CDR3 protein sequence are merged under the most common genes and DNA. The sample has roughly 230,000 distinct CDR3 sequences on record, 8.2% of them singletons. Approximately 4.8% of the sample is held by the ten biggest clonotypes. The sequenced material came from blood, either unsorted or a sorted T cell fraction (not recorded which). The source is a female donor with ankylosing spondylitis or in good health (not recorded which).

This clonotype has a count of ten or more. The J gene is TRBJ1-1, the V gene TRBV6-1; no reliable D call. Germline CDR1 reads MNHNS; CDR2 reads SASEGT. The CDR3 is 13 residues long. V was cut by 4 bases and J by 1 base, with 7 bases left in between. CDR3 in DNA: TGTGCCAGCAGTGCATTCAAGAACACTGAAGCTTTCTTT. Amino acid sequence: CASSAFKNTEAFF.

In its sample, this clonotype was seen many times. J is TRBJ1-2 and V is TRBV20-1, with 7 bases aligning to TRBD1. This CDR3 spans 12 amino acids. V lost 7 bases, J lost 5 bases, and 7 bases stayed unmatched. Per germline, CDR1 DFQATT and CDR2 SNEGSKA (reference sequence). CDR3 nucleotides: TGCAGTGGCACCGGGACAGAGTATGGCTACACCTTC. The encoded protein is CSGTGTEYGYTF.

Of note for this clonotype: Sequence at one end of the junction differs from germline and may be a read error. The gene calls are TRBV5-1 and TRBJ1-5; D is unclear. The V gene's germline CDR1 is SGHRS and CDR2 YFSETQ. This CDR3 has 14 amino acids. The CDR3 here is CVSSPGAGNQPQHF. The CDR3 nucleotides read TGCGTCAGCAGCCCGGGAGCTGGCAATCAGCCCCAGCATTTT.

V gene TRBV29-1 combines with J gene TRBJ1-1, with D perhaps TRBD1 (5 bases). Germline V CDR1 and CDR2: SQVTM, ANQGSEA. The CDR3 sequence is 12 residues long. The V and J ends lost 6 bases and 4 bases respectively, with 12 bases between them. CDR3 amino acids: CSVPGTPTEAFF. The CDR3, as DNA: TGCAGCGTGCCCGGGACCCCCACTGAAGCTTTCTTT. Full variable domain (missing parts from reference TRBV29-1 and TRBJ1-1): SAVISQKPSRDICQRGTSLTIQCQVDSQVTMMFWYRQQPGQSLTLIATANQGSEATYESGFVIDKFPISRPNLTFSTLTVSNMSPEDSSIYLCSVPGTPTEAFFGQGTRLTVV.

V is TRBV5-1 and J is TRBJ2-7; D may be TRBD1 (6 bases). This CDR3 is built from 15 residues. V was pared by 4 bases and J by 3 bases, with 17 bases between. The germline V gene encodes CDR1 SGHRS and CDR2 YFSETQ. CDR3 loop: CASSASGTMGYEQYF. The CDR3 region has the DNA TGCGCCAGCAGCGCCTCCGGGACAATGGGCTACGAGCAGTACTTC.

This clonotype was seen at least ten times. This rearrangement joins TRBV12-3 or TRBV12-4 to TRBJ1-2; D uncertain. Trimming took 3 bases from V and 0 from J, leaving 5 bases between them. This CDR3 comprises 13 residues. CDR3 nucleotide sequence: TGTGCCAGCAGTTTTGGCGCTAACTATGGCTACACCTTC. The encoded protein is CASSFGANYGYTF.

This clonotype has a count of ten or more. The V and J genes are TRBV4-1 and TRBJ2-5; D remains ambiguous. Germline V CDR1 and CDR2: MGHRA, YSYEKL. The CDR3 sequence is 14 residues long. V shed 1 base and J shed 2 bases, with 8 bases lying between them. CDR3 sequence: CASSQAQWQETQYF. The CDR3 DNA follows: TGCGCCAGCAGCCAAGCTCAGTGGCAAGAGACCCAGTACTTC.

This clonotype was seen at least ten times. V is TRBV25-1 and J is TRBJ2-2; D gene unclear. In germline, CDR1 is MGHDK, CDR2 SYGVNS. V lost 6 bases, J lost 1 base, and 6 bases lay in between. The CDR3 sequence is 13 residues long. DNA of the CDR3: TGTGCCAGCAGACCCGGGAACACCGGGGAGCTGTTTTTT. Its translation is CASRPGNTGELFF. The full variable domain, in which reference TRBV25-1 and TRBJ2-2 provide the parts outside the CDR3, is EADIYQTPRYLVIGTGKKITLECSQTMGHDKMYWYQQDPGMELHLIHYSYGVNSTEKGDLSSESTVSRIRTEHFPLTLESARPSHTSQYLCASRPGNTGELFFGEGSRLTVL.

The table lists this clonotype with many counts. V is TRBV11-1 and J is TRBJ2-7; maybe TRBD1 (6 bases). CDR1 SGHAT and CDR2 FQDESV come from the germline V gene (reference sequence). V lost 3 bases to trimming and J lost 4 bases, with 16 bases between them. This CDR3 contains 15 residues. In nucleotides, the CDR3 is TGTGCCAGCAGCTTCGCGGGTCAGGGGATTTACGAGCAGTACTTC. This codes for CASSFAGQGIYEQYF.

The V gene is TRBV6-1, the J gene TRBJ1-2, with D hard to call. The CDR3 totals 12 residues. Per germline, CDR1 MNHNS and CDR2 SASEGT. V was pared by 8 bases and J by 3 bases, with 10 bases between. CDR3 protein: CASEQEDYGYTF. CDR3 bases: TGTGCCAGCGAGCAGGAGGACTATGGCTACACCTTC.

This clonotype was observed at least ten times. This sequence joins TRBV20-1 and TRBJ1-1; D unclear. V was pared by 8 bases and J by 2 bases, with 6 bases between. The CDR3 has 10 amino acids. Germline lookup yields CDR1 DFQATT and CDR2 SNEGSKA (reference sequence). The chain's CDR3 is CSPPNTEAFF. CDR3 DNA sequence: TGCAGTCCCCCTAACACTGAAGCTTTCTTT.

This clonotype was found a few times. V gene TRBV20-1 combines with J gene TRBJ2-1, with 8 bases that match TRBD2. Germline values: CDR1 DFQATT, CDR2 SNEGSKA (reference sequence). Unmatched junction bases numbered 15, after V lost 6 bases and J lost 8 bases. This CDR3 comprises 15 residues. This CDR3 reads CSATLFSGGRDEQFF. The CDR3 DNA reads TGCAGTGCAACCCTCTTTTCGGGGGGGCGGGATGAGCAGTTCTTC.

This clonotype appeared many times. The V gene is TRBV6-1, the J gene TRBJ2-7; no reliable D call. CDR3 length: 13 residues. The ends were cut back, 8 bases at V and 1 base at J, with 12 bases in the middle. Germline assignment: CDR1 MNHNS and CDR2 SASEGT. CDR3 sequence: CASGKGFSYEQYF. CDR3 coding DNA: TGTGCCAGCGGAAAGGGTTTTTCCTACGAGCAGTACTTC.

This clonotype was seen repeatedly, ten times or more. The rearrangement joins TRBV5-1 to TRBJ2-6; TRBD2 agrees at 7 bases. V lost 3 bases, J lost 0 bases, and 0 bases stayed unmatched. This CDR3 has 15 residues. The germline V gene encodes CDR1 SGHRS and CDR2 YFSETQ. CDR3 sequence reads: CASSWGGSGANVLTF. CDR3 sequence (DNA): TGCGCCAGCAGCTGGGGGGGCTCTGGGGCCAACGTCCTGACTTTC.

This clonotype has at least ten counts. The rearrangement links TRBV20-1 to TRBJ2-2, with TRBD2 matching 13 bases. The CDR3 length is 14 residues. From germline, CDR1 is DFQATT and CDR2 SNEGSKA (reference sequence). J was trimmed by 5 bases and V by 6 bases; bases with no gene match: 3. The CDR3 spells CSARTSGRTGELFF. The CDR3 DNA sequence: TGCAGTGCCAGGACTAGCGGGAGAACCGGGGAGCTGTTTTTT.

This clonotype was counted ten times or more. This chain connects TRBV5-1 to TRBJ2-3; 7 bases match TRBD2. CDR3 size: 16 residues. The V gene end was trimmed by 7 bases and the J gene end by 2 bases; junction bases not matched to a gene: 13. Germline-derived CDR1 and CDR2 are SGHRS and YFSETQ. The CDR3 protein is CASSMSLAAPTDTQYF. CDR3 DNA: TGCGCCAGCTCCATGAGTCTAGCGGCTCCCACAGATACGCAGTATTTT.

This clonotype appeared many times. This chain connects TRBV11-2 to TRBJ2-1; TRBD2 aligns across 12 bases. The V and J ends lost 0 bases and 7 bases, in that order; junction bases with no gene match: 7. Germline V gene sequence: CDR1 SGHAT, CDR2 FQNNGV. The CDR3 sequence is 17 residues long. CDR3 in amino acids: CASSLELAGGGKNEQFF. In nucleotides, the CDR3 is TGTGCCAGCAGCTTAGAACTAGCGGGAGGAGGGAAGAATGAGCAGTTCTTC. Full variable domain (rest looked up from reference TRBV11-2 and TRBJ2-1): EAGVAQSPRYKIIEKRQSVAFWCNPISGHATLYWYQQILGQGPKLLIQFQNNGVVDDSQLPKDRFSAERLKGVDSTLKIQPAKLEDSAVYLCASSLELAGGGKNEQFFGPGTRLTVL.

This clonotype showed up just a few times. This chain uses TRBV4-3 with TRBJ1-5, with no clear D. CDR3 length: 13 amino acids. Trimming pared 0 bases from V and 10 bases from J, leaving 10 bases between. Germline V gene sequence: CDR1 LGHNA, CDR2 YSLEER. The CDR3 loop is CASSQDPGEPQHF. DNA for the CDR3: TGCGCCAGCAGCCAAGATCCGGGAGAACCCCAGCATTTT.

Ten or more counts support this clonotype. The chain recombines TRBV4-3 with TRBJ1-2; D unclear. The germline V gene encodes CDR1 LGHNA and CDR2 YSLEER. The CDR3 sequence is 13 residues long. V was cut by 1 base and J by 7 bases, with 10 bases left in between. CDR3 bases: TGCGCCAGCAGCCAAGTAATCGGCGGTGGCTACACCTTC. Residues: CASSQVIGGGYTF.

This clonotype was counted at least ten times. This chain links TRBV20-1 with TRBJ1-5; 7 bases line up with TRBD1. This CDR3 spans 14 amino acids. CDR1 and CDR2 (germline): DFQATT, SNEGSKA (reference sequence). V gave up 3 bases and J gave up 3 bases; unmatched junction bases: 5. CDR3 residues: CSASPGTVNQPQHF. The CDR3 nucleotides are TGCAGTGCTAGCCCCGGGACAGTCAATCAGCCCCAGCATTTT.

In this sample, this clonotype turned up many times. The V gene is TRBV6-1, the J gene TRBJ2-3, with TRBD2 matching over 7 bases. Germline V CDR1 and CDR2: MNHNS, SASEGT. The CDR3 has 16 amino acids. After removal of 4 bases from V and 2 bases from J, the junction contained 9 bases not matched to a gene. The CDR3 bases are TGTGCCAGCAGTGTTGCGGGAGCCCTCCCCACAGATACGCAGTATTTT. Translating it yields CASSVAGALPTDTQYF.

This clonotype was detected ten times or more. The chain has TRBV27 and TRBJ2-2, with D possibly matching TRBD2 (6 bases). V lost 2 bases, J lost 2 bases, and 12 bases lay in between. The CDR3 sequence is 16 residues long. Germline CDR1 and CDR2: MNHEY and SMNVEV (reference sequence). The CDR3 DNA is TGTGCCAGCAGTTTACCTCCGGGAGCCAACACCGGGGAGCTGTTTTTT. Its translation is CASSLPPGANTGELFF.

The table lists this clonotype with many counts. The J gene is TRBJ2-7, the V gene TRBV11-2; 10 positions match TRBD2. Trimming at V came to 6 bases and at J to 2 bases, leaving 16 bases not matched to a gene. Germline V gene sequence: CDR1 SGHAT, CDR2 FQNNGV. The CDR3 length is 18 residues. CDR3 in amino acids: CASSPSPSGSVITYEQYF. DNA for the CDR3: TGTGCCAGCAGTCCCTCCCCTAGCGGGAGTGTGATAACCTACGAGCAGTACTTC.

The chain employs TRBV5-6 and TRBJ2-1; 10 positions match TRBD1. CDR1 and CDR2 (germline): SGHDT, YYEEEE. This CDR3 spans 14 amino acids. V lost 4 bases to trimming and J lost 8 bases; unmatched junction nucleotides: 6. Here the CDR3 DNA reads TGTGCCAGCAGCCCCGGGGGACAGGGGTATGAGCAGTTCTTC. This encodes CASSPGGQGYEQFF.

This clonotype showed up many times. CDR3 DNA: TGTGCCAGCAGCCCCCCTGACGGCTACGAGCAGTACTTC. It yields the protein CASSPPDGYEQYF. This chain connects TRBV9 to TRBJ2-7, with unresolved D. This CDR3 is 13 amino acids long. From germline, CDR1 is SGDLS and CDR2 YYNGEE. V lost 4 bases and J lost 3, with 11 bases in between.

This rearrangement joins TRBV11-2 to TRBJ2-4, with a possible D match to TRBD1 (6 bases). The CDR3 is 18 amino acids. The V end was cut by 5 bases, the J end by 0 bases, with 20 bases between. Germline V CDR1 and CDR2: SGHAT, FQNNGV. The CDR3 sequence: CASSQLMDSLLAKNIQYF. CDR3 sequence (DNA): TGTGCCAGCAGCCAACTGATGGACAGCCTGCTAGCCAAAAACATTCAGTACTTC.

This clonotype came up a few times. The genes are TRBV5-8 and TRBJ1-1, with D hard to call. The germline V gene has CDR1 SGHTS and CDR2 YDEGEE. The CDR3 totals 14 residues. The V gene lost 4 bases and the J gene lost 8 bases, with 18 bases spanning the gap. CDR3 sequence reads: CASSLGQGLGEAFF. CDR3 sequence (DNA): TGTGCCAGCAGCCTGGGTCAAGGGCTGGGAGAAGCTTTCTTT.

Remarks on this clonotype: This sequence may be a read error, since a much larger clone differs from it by one base. V gene TRBV3-1 combines with J gene TRBJ2-5, with D perhaps assigned TRBD1 or TRBD2 (5 bases each). The CDR3 spans 12 residues. Looked up from germline, CDR1 is LGHDT and CDR2 is YNNKEL (reference sequence). The CDR3 DNA sequence: TGTGCCAGCAGCCTTAACCTGGGGACCGAGTACTTC. Translating gives CASSLNLGTEYF.

This clonotype was picked up many times. J is TRBJ1-2 and V is TRBV6-6; D remains ambiguous. CDR3 length equals 13 residues. V shed 8 bases and J shed 0 bases, with 10 bases lying between them. CDR1 is MNHNY, CDR2 SVGAGI, per germline (reference sequence). CDR3 sequence reads: CASLLGANYGYTF. CDR3 nucleotide sequence: TGTGCCAGCTTACTTGGGGCTAACTATGGCTACACCTTC.

This clonotype was counted ten times or more. V and J are TRBV7-9 and TRBJ2-3; a possible D gene is TRBD1 (5 bases). The V and J ends lost 3 bases and 4 bases respectively, with 5 bases between them. The CDR3 loop spans 12 amino acids. In germline, CDR1 is SEHNR, CDR2 FQNEAQ (reference sequence). Here the CDR3 reads CASSFRADTQYF. As DNA, the CDR3 is TGTGCCAGCAGCTTCAGGGCAGATACGCAGTATTTT.